These 32 T cell receptor beta chains were sequenced from one sample in a study of T-cell reconstitution after alpha-beta-depleted transplantation in children. Preparation of the TCRbeta library was carried out with unique molecular identifiers. TCRdb re-called the PCR reads with MiXCR, one entry per CDR3 protein. This sample yields some 550,000 distinct CDR3 sequences, of which 18% are seen a single time; 3.3% belongs to the top ten. The sequencing used PBMCs from the stem cell graft donor, collected from the stem cell graft. Receptors originate from a human donor who donated a stem cell graft to a child with acute lymphoblastic leukemia.

This clonotype was counted a few times. This chain joins TRBV29-1 and TRBJ2-7, with TRBD2 matching 9 bases. The CDR3 length is 14 residues. V lost 4 bases to trimming and J lost 0 bases; unmatched junction nucleotides: 4. Germline CDR1 and CDR2: SQVTM and ANQGSEA. The CDR3 nucleotides read TGCAGCGTTGGGGGGACTAGCATCTCCTACGAGCAGTACTTC. Its protein product is CSVGGTSISYEQYF.

The chain carries TRBV20-1 and TRBJ2-2; D unresolved. The germline V and J ends were trimmed by 5 bases and 1 base, with 14 bases remaining between them. CDR3 size: 15 residues. Germline V lookup: CDR1 DFQATT, CDR2 SNEGSKA (reference sequence). DNA for the CDR3: TGCAGTGCTTCCCCGTCCCAAATGAACACCGGGGAGCTGTTTTTT. This codes for CSASPSQMNTGELFF.

The chain carries TRBV12-3 or TRBV12-4 and TRBJ2-1, with 9 bases fitting TRBD2. Trimming took 7 bases from V and 0 from J; bases not matched to a gene: 4. The CDR3 has 15 residues. Written as DNA, the CDR3 is TGTGCCAGCATTCGTAGCGGGGGCTCCTACAATGAGCAGTTCTTC. Translation: CASIRSGGSYNEQFF.

V and J are TRBV27 and TRBJ2-5; possibly TRBD2 for D (5 bases). This CDR3 region has 15 residues. V lost 1 base and J lost 5, with 14 bases in between. The V gene's germline CDR1 is MNHEY and CDR2 SMNVEV (reference sequence). This chain's CDR3 is CASSLYSPRVETQYF. CDR3 DNA: TGTGCCAGCAGTTTATACTCCCCGCGGGTTGAGACCCAGTACTTC.

This clonotype was counted many times. This rearrangement joins TRBV9 to TRBJ1-2, with 9 bases identical to TRBD1. Trimming at V came to 3 bases and at J to 7 bases, leaving 10 bases not matched to a gene. This CDR3 is built from 15 residues. CDR1 and CDR2 (germline): SGDLS, YYNGEE. The CDR3 reads CASSATPGQGFGYTF. CDR3 DNA: TGTGCCAGCAGCGCCACACCGGGACAGGGTTTTGGCTACACCTTC.

The rearrangement links TRBV7-8 to TRBJ1-1; TRBD1 might be the D (6 bases). The CDR3 spans 12 residues. Germline V gene data show CDR1 as SGHVS and CDR2 as FQNEAQ. V was clipped by 10 bases and J by 8 bases, with 17 bases between them. CDR3: CATKTGTPEAFF. CDR3 bases: TGTGCCACTAAGACAGGTACCCCAGAAGCTTTCTTT.

In regard to this clonotype: Sequence at one end of the junction differs from germline and may be a read error. The chain is built from TRBV5-1 and TRBJ2-1; unclear D gene. CDR3 size: 14 residues. Germline values: CDR1 SGHRS, CDR2 YFSETQ. The CDR3 loop is CASSLGNSYNEKFF. CDR3 DNA sequence: TGCGCCAGCAGCCTTGGGAATTCCTACAATGAGAAGTTCTTC.

The V gene is TRBV27, the J gene TRBJ2-7; maybe TRBD2 (6 bases). This CDR3 has 15 amino acids. V lost 0 bases, J lost 5 bases, and 14 bases lay in between. Germline V gene data show CDR1 as MNHEY and CDR2 as SMNVEV (reference sequence). The CDR3 region is CASSLSGGFWNEQYF. CDR3 sequence (DNA): TGTGCCAGCAGTTTATCCGGGGGTTTCTGGAACGAGCAGTACTTC.

The chain links TRBV6-1 to TRBJ2-2, with 10 bases fitting TRBD2. V shed 0 bases, J shed 4 bases, and the junction held 5 bases outside the gene matches. This CDR3 contains 17 residues. Germline V CDR1 and CDR2: MNHNS, SASEGT. CDR3 sequence reads: CASSEARVAGGTGELFF. The CDR3 DNA sequence: TGTGCCAGCAGTGAAGCGCGAGTAGCGGGAGGCACCGGGGAGCTGTTTTTT.

The chain couples TRBV16 to TRBJ1-1, with TRBD1 identical over 9 bases. The CDR3 is made up of 15 amino acids. V dropped 0 bases and J dropped 3; count of bases not matched to a gene: 2. The germline gives CDR1 KGHSY, CDR2 FQNENV. The CDR3 DNA reads as TGTGCCAGCAGCCAATCGGGACAGGGTGACACTGAAGCTTTCTTT. Its protein product is CASSQSGQGDTEAFF.

V and J are TRBV27 and TRBJ2-5; D is tentatively TRBD1 or TRBD2 (5 bases each). This CDR3 contains 13 residues. Germline lookup yields CDR1 MNHEY and CDR2 SMNVEV (reference sequence). The ends were cut back, 7 bases at V and 5 bases at J, with 14 bases in the middle. The CDR3 region has the DNA TGTGCCAGCATCCCCCGGGGACGGGAGACCCAGTACTTC. Residues: CASIPRGRETQYF.

A few counts support this clonotype. The chain is built from TRBV9 and TRBJ1-1; D might be TRBD1 (5 bases). The length of the CDR3 is 14 residues. The germline gives CDR1 SGDLS, CDR2 YYNGEE. V was trimmed by 3 bases and J by 6 bases, leaving 15 bases between them. DNA for the CDR3: TGTGCCAGCAGCGGAACTGACGAGGGGTCTGAAGCTTTCTTT. It yields the protein CASSGTDEGSEAFF.

This chain connects TRBV12-3 or TRBV12-4 to TRBJ1-1; tentatively, D is TRBD1 (6 bases). The V end was cut by 4 bases, the J end by 3 bases, with 9 bases between. CDR3 length: 13 residues. CDR3 region: CASSSNRDTEAFF. In DNA form, the CDR3 reads TGTGCCAGCAGTTCCAACAGGGACACTGAAGCTTTCTTT.

The chain combines TRBV20-1 with TRBJ1-2; 8 nucleotides line up with TRBD1. V lost 0 bases to trimming and J lost 2 bases; unmatched junction nucleotides: 5. The CDR3 contains 15 residues. CDR1 is DFQATT, CDR2 SNEGSKA, per germline (reference sequence). In nucleotides, the CDR3 is TGCAGTGCTAGAGATAGTCAGGGGGCCAACTATGGCTACACCTTC. Translation: CSARDSQGANYGYTF.

The V call is TRBV19, the J call TRBJ2-3; TRBD2 matches at 8 bases. V dropped 0 bases and J dropped 4; count of bases not matched to a gene: 9. CDR1 is LNHDA, CDR2 SQIVND, per germline (reference sequence). CDR3 length: 17 amino acids. The CDR3 region is CASSIDLEGGRPDTQYF. The CDR3 DNA reads TGTGCCAGTAGTATAGATCTGGAGGGCGGGAGGCCAGATACGCAGTATTTT.

The CDR3 reads CASSGSPGTGAKNIQYF. CDR3 sequence (DNA): TGTGCCAGCAGTGGGTCCCCCGGGACAGGAGCCAAAAACATTCAGTACTTC. The V gene is TRBV12-3 or TRBV12-4, the J gene TRBJ2-4; 8 bases map to TRBD1. The junction had 9 bases not matched to a gene; V was cut back by 5 bases and J by 0 bases. This CDR3 spans 17 amino acids.

The gene calls are TRBV5-1 and TRBJ2-6; 8 bases fit TRBD2. The CDR3 is made up of 17 amino acids. Trimming at V came to 5 bases and at J to 0 bases, leaving 7 bases not matched to a gene. Germline assignment: CDR1 SGHRS and CDR2 YFSETQ. In DNA, the CDR3 is TGCGCCAGCAGTAACCTAGCGGGCGTCTCTGGGGCCAACGTCCTGACTTTC. The encoded protein is CASSNLAGVSGANVLTF.

This clonotype was observed a handful of times. The CDR3 nucleotides are TGTGCCAGCAGTTACTCGACCAGCGGGGAGGTGAACACCGGGGAGCTGTTTTTT. Protein: CASSYSTSGEVNTGELFF. The chain links TRBV6-5 to TRBJ2-2; 7 nucleotides match TRBD2. The CDR3 is 18 amino acids. V lost 0 bases and J lost 1; bases outside the gene matches: 8. CDR1 MNHEY and CDR2 SVGAGI come from the germline V gene.

The sample holds a few counts of this clonotype. The chain carries TRBV5-1 and TRBJ1-1, with D possibly TRBD1 on 5 matching bases. Germline-derived CDR1 and CDR2 are SGHRS and YFSETQ. Between the trimmed V and J ends, which lost 2 bases and 0 bases, there was a span of 11 bases. The CDR3 runs 15 residues. The CDR3 region has the DNA TGCGCCAGCAGCTTACAGCCAGGGATGAACACTGAAGCTTTCTTT. This sequence encodes CASSLQPGMNTEAFF.

This sequence joins TRBV5-6 and TRBJ2-2, with TRBD1 identical over 12 bases. V shed 3 bases and J 7 bases; nucleotides not matched to a gene: 4. Germline V gene lookup returns CDR1 SGHDT and CDR2 YYEEEE. The CDR3 has 15 residues. CDR3 in DNA: TGTGCCAGCAGCTCGGGACAGGGGGCGCGCGGGGAGCTGTTTTTT. Translation: CASSSGQGARGELFF.

The chain uses TRBV27 and TRBJ1-2, with 7 bases lining up with TRBD1. This CDR3 is built from 13 residues. Losses at the gene ends were 6 bases for V and 3 bases for J; bases not matched to a gene: 4. CDR1 and CDR2 (germline): MNHEY, SMNVEV (reference sequence). The DNA for the CDR3 is TGTGCCAGCAGCCATGGACAGGACTATGGCTACACCTTC. Amino acids: CASSHGQDYGYTF.

This clonotype was observed a handful of times. The junction departs from germline at one end; a sequencing error may be responsible. The V gene is TRBV4-1, the J gene TRBJ2-7, with TRBD2 identical over 10 bases. This CDR3 region has 17 residues. Germline V gene lookup returns CDR1 MGHRA and CDR2 YSYEKL. The CDR3 bases are TGCGCCAGCAGCCAACCCCTCAGCGGGAGGGCCTCCAACGAGCAGTACTTC. This sequence encodes CASSQPLSGRASNEQYF.

This clonotype was seen only a few times. V and J are TRBV3-1 and TRBJ2-5; 7 nucleotides line up with TRBD1. Trimming cost V 4 bases and J 1 base; bases outside gene matches: 9. Per germline, CDR1 LGHDT and CDR2 YNNKEL (reference sequence). The CDR3 covers 16 residues. The DNA of the CDR3 is TGTGCCAGCAGCCGCAGGGGGATATTAACCCAAGAGACCCAGTACTTC. Residues: CASSRRGILTQETQYF.

This chain connects TRBV4-1 to TRBJ1-5; D is ambiguous. The CDR3 loop spans 15 amino acids. The ends were cut back, 0 bases at V and 9 bases at J, with 15 bases in the middle. Germline values: CDR1 MGHRA, CDR2 YSYEKL. CDR3 sequence reads: CASSQEESLGWPQHF. The CDR3, as DNA: TGCGCCAGCAGCCAAGAGGAATCCCTGGGGTGGCCCCAGCATTTT.

This clonotype has at least ten counts. This chain links TRBV30 with TRBJ2-2; D uncertain. Looked up from germline, CDR1 is GTSNPN and CDR2 is SVGIG (reference sequence). V dropped 4 bases and J dropped 6 bases, with 6 bases sitting between them. CDR3 size: 11 residues. Here the CDR3 DNA reads TGTGCCTGGAAGACGGCCGGGGAGCTGTTTTTT. Encoded protein: CAWKTAGELFF.

This sequence joins TRBV4-1 and TRBJ2-7, with 8 bases that match TRBD2. V lost 0 bases and J lost 2; bases outside the gene matches: 6. Per germline, CDR1 MGHRA and CDR2 YSYEKL. This CDR3 comprises 16 residues. CDR3 residues: CASSQESRLAPYEQYF. For the CDR3, the DNA is TGCGCCAGCAGCCAAGAATCCCGACTAGCGCCCTACGAGCAGTACTTC.

This clonotype occurred many times. The V gene is TRBV12-3 or TRBV12-4, the J gene TRBJ2-3; D uncertain. Trimming cost V 4 bases and J 4 bases, with 6 bases left between them. The CDR3 is made up of 12 amino acids. DNA of the CDR3: TGTGCCAGCAGTTCCTCCTCAGATACGCAGTATTTT. Translating gives CASSSSSDTQYF.

The sample holds a few counts of this clonotype. This rearrangement joins TRBV29-1 to TRBJ2-1; a possible D gene is TRBD2 (6 bases). Germline CDR1 and CDR2: SQVTM and ANQGSEA. The V and J ends lost 1 base and 4 bases respectively, with 11 bases between them. The CDR3 covers 14 residues. The DNA for the CDR3 is TGCAGCGTTGAAGCCGGGGGTCCTTACAATGAGCAGTTCTTC. Its translation is CSVEAGGPYNEQFF.

This chain uses TRBV20-1 with TRBJ2-7, with 10 positions matching TRBD2. V shed 3 bases, J shed 4 bases, and the junction held 9 bases outside the gene matches. From germline, CDR1 is DFQATT and CDR2 SNEGSKA (reference sequence). The CDR3 covers 15 residues. CDR3 nucleotide sequence: TGCAGTGCTAGTGGGAATTCAGCGGGAGGGTACGAGCAGTACTTC. This translates into CSASGNSAGGYEQYF.

This clonotype has only a few counts. V is TRBV4-2 and J is TRBJ2-2; weak D call: TRBD1 (5 bases). The germline V and J ends were trimmed by 0 bases and 2 bases, with 10 bases remaining between them. Per the germline V gene, CDR1 is LGHNA and CDR2 is YNFKEQ. The CDR3 has 16 residues. The CDR3 nucleotides read TGTGCCAGCAGCCAAGAAGGGGCGCTTAACACCGGGGAGCTGTTTTTT. Amino acids: CASSQEGALNTGELFF.

This clonotype has just a few counts. The chain is built from TRBV4-1 and TRBJ1-1; D might be TRBD1 (5 bases). The germline V gene encodes CDR1 MGHRA and CDR2 YSYEKL. CDR3 length: 15 residues. V was shortened by 1 base and J by 0 bases, with 9 bases between the two germline ends. The CDR3 protein is CASSQGPGMNTEAFF. The CDR3 DNA follows: TGCGCCAGCAGCCAAGGCCCAGGGATGAACACTGAAGCTTTCTTT.

This clonotype was picked up a small number of times. The chain employs TRBV9 and TRBJ2-5; D gene uncertain. The CDR3 extends over 14 amino acids. Trimming left V 0 bases short and J 4 bases short, with 10 bases between. Germline V gene lookup returns CDR1 SGDLS and CDR2 YYNGEE. The CDR3 spells CASSVARVSETQYF. In DNA form, the CDR3 reads TGTGCCAGCAGCGTAGCTCGCGTCTCAGAGACCCAGTACTTC.